The 17 T cell receptor beta chains listed next were all sequenced from one sample in a study of T cells in Graves' hyperthyroidism and ophthalmopathy. Amplified regions were TCR beta CDR3 sequences from RNA transcripts. HTBI primers drove first-round RT-PCR of the TCR CDR3. TCRdb redid the calling of the multiplex PCR reads with MiXCR, one entry per CDR3 protein. The sample holds about 400,000 distinct CDR3 sequences, more than 20% seen once. Sequencing used blood. Receptors were obtained from a man aged 45-65 years with Graves' hyperthyroidism.

This chain's CDR3 is CASSQSGGSTDTQYF. Here the CDR3 DNA reads TGTGCCAGCAGTCAAAGCGGGGGCAGCACAGATACGCAGTATTTT. V and J are TRBV6-1 and TRBJ2-3; 8 bases are shared with TRBD2. V lost 5 bases, J lost 0 bases, and 4 bases stayed unmatched. The CDR3 is 15 amino acids. The V gene's germline CDR1 is MNHNS and CDR2 SASEGT.

This clonotype was counted between two and nine times. The CDR3 here is CASRGRHSNQPQHF. The CDR3 DNA reads TGTGCCAGCAGGGGAAGACATAGCAATCAGCCCCAGCATTTT. This chain connects TRBV2 to TRBJ1-5; D is ambiguous. The CDR3 loop spans 14 amino acids. From germline, CDR1 is SNHLY and CDR2 FYNNEI. V lost 6 bases and J lost 0, with 9 bases in between.

The J gene is TRBJ2-2, the V gene TRBV14; D is undetermined. CDR1 SGHDN and CDR2 FVKESK come from the germline V gene. Trimming took off 0 bases at V and 5 bases at J, with 13 bases between the two ends. CDR3 size: 16 residues. The CDR3 DNA is TGTGCCAGCAGCCAAGATTTTGGTAGCCCAACCGGGGAGCTGTTTTTT. Amino acid sequence: CASSQDFGSPTGELFF.

In this sample, this clonotype turned up many times. The rearrangement uses TRBV5-1 and TRBJ2-3, with 10 positions matching TRBD2. Trimming at V came to 0 bases and at J to 1 base, leaving 5 bases not matched to a gene. Germline V gene data show CDR1 as SGHRS and CDR2 as YFSETQ. The CDR3 has 17 residues. CDR3 protein: CASSLVPSGSGTDTQYF. The DNA of the CDR3 is TGCGCCAGCAGCTTGGTGCCTAGCGGGAGTGGCACAGATACGCAGTATTTT.

The V call is TRBV4-1, the J call TRBJ2-1; D remains ambiguous. V lost 4 bases and J lost 7, with 20 bases in between. The CDR3 consists of 16 residues. From germline, CDR1 is MGHRA and CDR2 YSYEKL. The CDR3 nucleotides read TGCGCCAGCAGCCGACACGTCTCGCCCCCGGCGAATGAGCAGTTCTTC. Its translation: CASSRHVSPPANEQFF.

This clonotype occurred a few times. V usage is TRBV19 and J usage is TRBJ2-5, with a tentative D call TRBD2 (5 bases). The V gene lost 4 bases and the J gene lost 3 bases, with 12 bases spanning the gap. CDR1 LNHDA and CDR2 SQIVND come from the germline V gene (reference sequence). The CDR3 contains 14 residues. CDR3 region: CASSTYGVKETQYF. The CDR3 DNA reads as TGTGCCAGTAGTACGTACGGGGTAAAAGAGACCCAGTACTTC.

This chain connects TRBV27 to TRBJ1-6; unclear D gene. CDR1 is MNHEY and CDR2 is SMNVEV in the germline V gene (reference sequence). CDR3 length equals 16 residues. V was clipped by 2 bases and J by 8 bases, with 16 bases between them. CDR3 bases: TGTGCCAGCAGTTTAACGTTCGACGGCAGTTATTCACCCCTCCACTTT. Encoded protein: CASSLTFDGSYSPLHF.

The chain combines TRBV18 with TRBJ1-2, with D unclear. The CDR3 runs 13 residues. Germline V gene data show CDR1 as KGHSH and CDR2 as LQKENI. The V and J ends lost 0 bases and 7 bases respectively, with 9 bases between them. The DNA of the CDR3 is TGTGCCAGCTCACCACCGGCGGCCGTTGGCTACACCTTC. Its translation is CASSPPAAVGYTF.

There are a few counts of this clonotype. The chain combines TRBV5-1 with TRBJ2-6; a possible D gene is TRBD2 (5 bases). In germline, CDR1 is SGHRS, CDR2 YFSETQ. Trimming left V 0 bases short and J 4 bases short, with 17 bases between. This CDR3 is 18 amino acids long. The CDR3 coding sequence is TGCGCCAGCAGCTTGGCGACTACCAGAATTGGGGGGGCCAACGTCCTGACTTTC. The encoded protein is CASSLATTRIGGANVLTF.

V gene TRBV20-1 combines with J gene TRBJ2-1; D not certain. The CDR3 is made up of 15 amino acids. Trimming left V 1 base short and J 5 bases short, with 15 bases between. Germline CDR1 reads DFQATT; CDR2 reads SNEGSKA (reference sequence). DNA for the CDR3: TGCAGTGCTAGAGTAAGGGCCACAATGAACAATGAGCAGTTCTTC. This codes for CSARVRATMNNEQFF.

The V and J genes are TRBV15 and TRBJ2-2; a weak D match, TRBD2 (5 bases). V was pared by 0 bases and J by 3 bases, with 11 bases between. CDR3 size: 16 residues. Germline lookup yields CDR1 LNHNV and CDR2 YYDKDF (reference sequence). DNA for the CDR3: TGTGCCACCAGCAGAGACTTGACTACTCACACCGGGGAGCTGTTTTTT. It is translated as CATSRDLTTHTGELFF.

V usage is TRBV27 and J usage is TRBJ1-2; D not certain. V was pared by 5 bases and J by 7 bases, with 11 bases between. The germline V gene encodes CDR1 MNHEY and CDR2 SMNVEV (reference sequence). This CDR3 comprises 12 residues. The CDR3, as DNA: TGTGCCAGCAGTCAGGACCACCGTGGCTACACCTTC. Translated, it gives CASSQDHRGYTF.

V usage is TRBV12-3 or TRBV12-4 and J usage is TRBJ2-5; 10 bases map to TRBD2. This CDR3 spans 18 amino acids. J was trimmed by 5 bases and V by 6 bases; bases with no gene match: 18. The CDR3 spells CASRARTSGPQQGETQYF. The CDR3 nucleotides read TGTGCCAGCAGGGCCCGGACTAGCGGACCCCAGCAAGGGGAGACCCAGTACTTC.

This clonotype appeared a few times. The V gene is TRBV3-1, the J gene TRBJ2-7; D remains unclear. The CDR3 consists of 14 residues. V lost 0 bases to trimming and J lost 3 bases, with 9 bases between them. Germline V gene data show CDR1 as LGHDT and CDR2 as YNNKEL (reference sequence). This chain's CDR3 is CASSQDLEFYEQYF. The DNA for the CDR3 is TGTGCCAGCAGCCAAGATCTGGAGTTCTACGAGCAGTACTTC.

The chain couples TRBV20-1 to TRBJ2-2, with D tentatively TRBD2 (5 bases). The ends were cut back, 0 bases at V and 6 bases at J, with 11 bases in the middle. Germline CDR1 DFQATT, CDR2 SNEGSKA (reference sequence). The CDR3 extends over 14 amino acids. The CDR3 protein is CSARDLYGAGELFF. The CDR3 region has the DNA TGCAGTGCTAGAGATTTATACGGGGCCGGGGAGCTGTTTTTT.

This clonotype was counted only a few times. This rearrangement joins TRBV20-1 to TRBJ1-2; D is uncertain. Germline values: CDR1 DFQATT, CDR2 SNEGSKA (reference sequence). CDR3 length: 13 residues. V lost 2 bases to trimming and J lost 4 bases, with 11 bases between them. The CDR3 protein is CSARPDRLYGYTF. The CDR3, as DNA: TGCAGTGCTAGACCTGACCGGCTCTATGGCTACACCTTC.

This clonotype was seen a few times. CDR3 in amino acids: CASSRVGAANTGELFF. As DNA, the CDR3 is TGTGCCAGCAGCCGGGTGGGGGCAGCGAACACCGGGGAGCTGTTTTTT. The chain is built from TRBV7-2 and TRBJ2-2; weak D call: TRBD1 (6 bases). Trimming left V 5 bases short and J 0 bases short, with 13 bases between. This CDR3 has 16 residues. Germline-derived CDR1 and CDR2 are SGHTA and FQGNSA.